This is a list of T cell receptor beta chains from one sample in a study of T-cell reconstitution after alpha-beta-depleted transplantation in children. MiXCR, applied by TCRdb to the PCR reads, yields one record per CDR3 protein. The sample has around 360,000 distinct CDR3 sequences; under 13% are singletons. This sample comprised PBMCs from the stem cell graft donor, obtained from the stem cell graft. These receptors all stem from a human donor who donated a stem cell graft to a child with acute lymphoblastic leukemia. Both conserved end residues are part of each CDR3. D genes are given only for firm matches. Part of the rows lack a size; the others show once, few, many or a class for expanded clones.

j_call v_call clone_size d_call cdr3_aa cdr3_nt
TRBJ1-2 TRBV29-1 few NA CSVEGAERSYGYTF TGCAGCGTTGAAGGGGCAGAGCGGTCCTATGGCTACACCTTC
TRBJ2-6 TRBV24-1 many NA CATTDTGANVLTF TGTGCCACCACGGATACCGGGGCCAACGTCCTGACTTTC
TRBJ2-7 TRBV12-3/TRBV12-4 NA NA CASSPRQSRDEQYF TGTGCCAGCAGCCCTCGACAGTCGCGGGACGAGCAGTACTTC
TRBJ2-5 TRBV20-1 NA TRBD1 CSARRQGARETQYF TGCAGTGCTAGACGACAGGGGGCCAGGGAGACCCAGTACTTC
TRBJ2-5 TRBV27 NA NA CASSLSGVYETQYF TGTGCCAGCAGTTTGTCCGGGGTTTATGAGACCCAGTACTTC
TRBJ2-2 TRBV5-1 NA NA CASSLLRVETGELFF TGCGCCAGCAGCTTATTACGGGTCGAGACCGGGGAGCTGTTTTTT
TRBJ1-4 TRBV15 few NA CATSREPGRLNEKLFF TGTGCCACCAGCAGAGAACCCGGGCGGCTTAATGAAAAACTGTTTTTT
TRBJ1-5 TRBV28 few TRBD1 CASRYAGGRGNQPQHF TGTGCCAGCAGGTACGCAGGGGGCAGAGGCAATCAGCCCCAGCATTTT
TRBJ2-5 TRBV5-1 few NA CASSVTAKETQYF TGCGCCAGCAGCGTGACAGCGAAAGAGACCCAGTACTTC
TRBJ2-7 TRBV20-1 few NA CSARGTSTTVSYEQYF TGCAGTGCTAGGGGGACATCAACTACGGTCTCCTACGAGCAGTACTTC
TRBJ2-7 TRBV12-3/TRBV12-4 NA NA CASSLAGAPLVEQYF TGTGCCAGCAGTTTAGCGGGAGCCCCCCTCGTCGAGCAGTACTTC
TRBJ2-1 TRBV18 few NA CASSAGTGEQFF TGTGCCAGCTCAGCCGGGACGGGAGAGCAGTTCTTC
TRBJ2-7 TRBV7-2 NA TRBD1 CASSTGQGLGYEQYF TGTGCCAGCAGCACAGGACAGGGTTTGGGTTACGAGCAGTACTTC
TRBJ1-4 TRBV7-9 NA NA CASRPGVVANEKLFF TGTGCCAGCAGACCAGGGGTGGTGGCTAATGAAAAACTGTTTTTT
TRBJ2-7 TRBV21-1 NA NA CAGDSGTRKNEQYF TGTGCCGGAGACTCCGGGACTAGGAAGAACGAGCAGTACTTC
TRBJ2-5 TRBV20-1 NA NA CSANLDQETQYF TGCAGTGCTAACCTAGATCAAGAGACCCAGTACTTC
TRBJ2-3 TRBV7-9 NA TRBD2 CASTIAGGRTDTQYF TGTGCCAGCACCATAGCGGGAGGACGCACAGATACGCAGTATTTT
TRBJ1-1 TRBV7-9 NA NA CASSFQNTEAFF TGTGCCAGCAGCTTTCAGAACACTGAAGCTTTCTTT
TRBJ2-3 TRBV4-1 NA TRBD2 CASSQKYAGGRADTQYF TGCGCCAGCAGCCAAAAATACGCGGGAGGGCGAGCAGATACGCAGTATTTT
TRBJ2-7 TRBV29-1 few NA CSASTTSSYEQYF TGCAGCGCAAGCACCACGAGCTCCTACGAGCAGTACTTC
TRBJ2-1 TRBV7-9 few TRBD1 CASSLVGQGKGNEQFF TGTGCCAGCAGCTTAGTCGGACAGGGGAAAGGCAATGAGCAGTTCTTC
TRBJ2-3 TRBV4-2 NA TRBD1 CASSQVGTGGADTQYF TGTGCCAGCAGCCAAGTAGGCACAGGGGGAGCAGATACGCAGTATTTT
TRBJ2-1 TRBV7-9 NA TRBD2 CASSSSTSGYNEQFF TGTGCCAGCAGCTCAAGTACTAGCGGATACAATGAGCAGTTCTTC
TRBJ2-1 TRBV7-2 NA TRBD2 CASSSLAGIYNEQFF TGTGCCAGCAGCTCGCTAGCGGGCATCTACAATGAGCAGTTCTTC
TRBJ2-3 TRBV18 NA TRBD1 CASSRWDRADTQYF TGTGCCAGCTCACGATGGGACAGGGCGGATACGCAGTATTTT
TRBJ2-2 TRBV7-9 NA NA CASSPTGPGTNGELFF TGTGCCAGCAGCCCCACAGGCCCGGGAACCAACGGGGAGCTGTTTTTT
TRBJ2-1 TRBV12-3/TRBV12-4 NA NA CASTLPGLYNEQFF TGTGCCAGCACCCTCCCAGGGTTGTACAATGAGCAGTTCTTC
TRBJ2-7 TRBV6-5 NA NA CASSYSQGLGYEQYF TGTGCCAGCAGTTACTCGCAGGGTCTGGGCTACGAGCAGTACTTC
TRBJ2-5 TRBV4-1 many NA CASRVPRGAETQYF TGCGCCAGCAGGGTACCTAGGGGGGCGGAGACCCAGTACTTC
TRBJ2-7 TRBV7-2 few NA CASSLSTRGEQYF TGTGCCAGCAGCTTAAGTACGAGGGGTGAGCAGTACTTC
TRBJ1-5 TRBV11-1 NA TRBD1 CASSLAVQGYPGNQPQHF TGTGCCAGCAGCTTAGCGGTACAGGGGTATCCGGGCAATCAGCCCCAGCATTTT
TRBJ2-7 TRBV5-1 many TRBD1 CASSLDRVYEQYF TGCGCCAGCAGCCTGGACAGGGTCTACGAGCAGTACTTC
TRBJ2-1 TRBV25-1 NA NA CASSLAPGTEQFF TGTGCCAGCAGTCTGGCTCCCGGGACTGAGCAGTTCTTC
TRBJ2-1 TRBV4-1 few NA CASSQTGPGSRGFF TGCGCCAGCAGCCAAACCGGCCCGGGGAGCAGGGGGTTCTTC
TRBJ2-3 TRBV5-1 NA NA CASTRGGNTDTQYF TGCGCCAGCACCCGCGGGGGCAACACAGATACGCAGTATTTT
TRBJ1-2 TRBV4-1 few NA CASSQNRLDYGYTF TGCGCCAGCAGCCAAAACCGCCTCGACTATGGCTACACCTTC
TRBJ1-5 TRBV11-2 NA TRBD1 CASSPSTYRGDSNQPQHF TGTGCCAGCAGCCCCTCCACCTACAGGGGGGACAGCAATCAGCCCCAGCATTTT
TRBJ2-7 TRBV7-9 few NA CASSAGRSSYEQYF TGTGCCAGCAGCGCTGGACGGAGCTCCTACGAGCAGTACTTC